This T cell receptor beta chain was sequenced in a study of blood T cell repertoires in COVID-19. At the level of the study: There were acute and convalescent COVID-19 samples, and they came from the United States, Italy and Spain. The analysed material was cDNA or gDNA that came from T cells, B-cell-depleted T cells, or PBMCs.

Per the original data handling: Nucleated cell number was recorded as an estimate derived from reference gene primer amplification. Repertoires were generated with immunoSEQ multiplex PCR, while TCRdb's copy carries only in-frame clones and drops some. D and trimming were read from the DNA, whereas the V and J calls and clone size are those reported in that table. The table lists fewer than 500,000 clones, roughly four fifths of them singletons. Germline V gene lookup returns CDR1 LNHDA and CDR2 SQIVND (reference sequence). CDR3 length: 15 residues. V was trimmed by 5 bases and J by 6 bases, leaving 17 bases between them.

The chain has TRBV19 and TRBJ1-5; D is uncertain. The source material was peripheral blood. The receptor was derived from a human donor with acute or convalescent COVID-19. The donor label of this sample is uncertain. DNA for the CDR3: TGTGCCAGTAGTGTGTACGCCTCGGTCTTTCAGCCCCAGCATTTT. Protein product: CASSVYASVFQPQHF.